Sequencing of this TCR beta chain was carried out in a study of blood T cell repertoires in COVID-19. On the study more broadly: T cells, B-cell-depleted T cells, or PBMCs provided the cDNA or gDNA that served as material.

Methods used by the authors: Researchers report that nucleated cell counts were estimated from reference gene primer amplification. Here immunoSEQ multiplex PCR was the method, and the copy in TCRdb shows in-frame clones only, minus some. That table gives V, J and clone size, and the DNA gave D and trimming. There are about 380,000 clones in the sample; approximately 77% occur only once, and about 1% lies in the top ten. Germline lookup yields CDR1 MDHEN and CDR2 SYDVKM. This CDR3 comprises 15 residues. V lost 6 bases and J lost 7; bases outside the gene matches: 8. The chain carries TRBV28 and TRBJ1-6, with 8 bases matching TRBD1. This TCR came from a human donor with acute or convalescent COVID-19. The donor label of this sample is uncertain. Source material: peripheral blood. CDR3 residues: CASRSDRGSNSPLHF. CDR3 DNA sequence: TGTGCCAGCAGGTCTGACAGGGGTTCAAATTCACCCCTCCACTTT.